This T cell receptor beta chain was recorded in a study of T cell changes during pregnancy in multiple sclerosis. Here immunoSEQ multiplex PCR was the method, and the copy in TCRdb shows in-frame clones only, minus some. The profile shows about 87,000 clones, around 95% of them singletons. CDR1 and CDR2 from the germline V gene are MDHEN and SYDVKM. V lost 3 bases and J lost 13; bases outside the gene matches: 5. This CDR3 is built from 14 residues. The receptor comes from a female donor in good health, enrolled as a control in a pregnancy study. This chain connects TRBV28 to TRBJ2-1; 14 nucleotides line up with TRBD2. Sequencing was performed on peripheral blood, taken in the third trimester of pregnancy. As DNA, the CDR3 is TGTGCCAGCAGTTTGGGGACTAGCGGGAGTTCTCAGTTCTTC. It translates to CASSLGTSGSSQFF.